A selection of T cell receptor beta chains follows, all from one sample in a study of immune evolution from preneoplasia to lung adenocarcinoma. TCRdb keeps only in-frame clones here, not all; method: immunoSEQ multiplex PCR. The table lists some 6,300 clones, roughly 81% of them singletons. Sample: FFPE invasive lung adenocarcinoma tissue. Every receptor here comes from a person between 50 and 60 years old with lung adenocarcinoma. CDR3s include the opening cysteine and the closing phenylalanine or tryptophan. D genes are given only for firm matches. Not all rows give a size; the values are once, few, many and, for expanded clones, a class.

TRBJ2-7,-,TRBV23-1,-,CASTKVRDLPYEQYF,TGCGCCAGCACCAAGGTGAGAGATCTTCCCTACGAGCAGTACTTC
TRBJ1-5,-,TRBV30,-,CAWTRQDNQPQHF,TGTGCCTGGACCCGACAGGACAATCAGCCCCAGCATTTT
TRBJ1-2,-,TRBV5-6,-,CASRGDRSNYGYTF,TGTGCCAGCAGGGGGGATAGGAGTAACTATGGCTACACCTTC
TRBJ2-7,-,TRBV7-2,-,CASSTWTSSSYEQYF,TGTGCCAGCAGCACTTGGACCTCTAGCTCCTACGAGCAGTACTTC
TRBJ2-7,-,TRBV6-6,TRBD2,CASSPGGGSEQYF,TGTGCCAGCAGTCCCGGGGGGGGGAGCGAGCAGTACTTC
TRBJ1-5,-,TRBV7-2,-,CASSPGGGGQPQHF,TGTGCCAGCAGCCCTGGGGGAGGGGGTCAGCCCCAGCATTTT
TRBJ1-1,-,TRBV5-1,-,CASSLRAQETEAFF,TGCGCCAGCAGCTTACGAGCCCAGGAGACTGAAGCTTTCTTT
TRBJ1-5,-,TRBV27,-,CASSPIQGGQPQHF,TGTGCCAGCAGCCCAATACAGGGCGGTCAGCCCCAGCATTTT
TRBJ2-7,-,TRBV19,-,CASSMVGYEQYF,TGTGCCAGTAGTATGGTGGGCTACGAGCAGTACTTC
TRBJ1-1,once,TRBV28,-,CASSLYQGNTEAFF,TGTGCCAGCAGTTTATATCAGGGGAACACTGAAGCTTTCTTT
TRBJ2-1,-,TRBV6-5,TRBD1,CASSTSWTGSNEQFF,TGTGCCAGCAGCACCTCATGGACAGGGAGTAATGAGCAGTTCTTC
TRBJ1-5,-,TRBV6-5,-,CASSYSVTHRQPQHF,TGTGCCAGCAGTTACTCGGTCACGCACAGGCAGCCCCAGCATTTT
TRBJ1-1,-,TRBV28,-,CASRSPGRGEAFF,TGTGCCAGCAGGTCCCCGGGACGCGGCGAAGCTTTCTTT
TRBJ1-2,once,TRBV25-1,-,CASSEGWSGNYGYTF,TGTGCCAGCAGTGAAGGATGGTCCGGAAACTATGGCTACACCTTC
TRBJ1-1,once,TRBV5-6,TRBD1,CASSLRGQGNTEAFF,TGTGCCAGCAGCTTGCGGGGACAGGGGAACACTGAAGCTTTCTTT
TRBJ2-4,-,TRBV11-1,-,CASSPRGNIQYF,TGTGCCAGCAGCCCTAGGGGAAACATTCAGTACTTC
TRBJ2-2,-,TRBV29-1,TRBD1,CSVTQGAIVNTGELFF,TGCAGCGTTACTCAGGGGGCTATAGTTAACACCGGGGAGCTGTTTTTT
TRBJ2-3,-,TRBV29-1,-,CSVEGLFTQYF,TGCAGCGTTGAGGGACTCTTTACGCAGTATTTT
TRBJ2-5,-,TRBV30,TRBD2,CAWKGGSKTQYF,TGTGCCTGGAAAGGCGGGAGTAAGACCCAGTACTTC
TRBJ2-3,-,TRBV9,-,CASSVAQGTSTDTQYF,TGTGCCAGCAGCGTAGCTCAGGGGACTAGCACAGATACGCAGTATTTT
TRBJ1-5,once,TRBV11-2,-,CASSSDSGGNQPQHF,TGTGCCAGCAGCTCTGACTCGGGAGGCAATCAGCCCCAGCATTTT
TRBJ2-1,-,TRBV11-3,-,CASSLAGATNEQFF,TGTGCCAGCAGCTTAGCGGGAGCCACCAATGAGCAGTTCTTC
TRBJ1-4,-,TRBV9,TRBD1,CASSRTGADNEKLFF,TGTGCCAGCAGCCGAACAGGGGCAGATAATGAAAAACTGTTTTTT
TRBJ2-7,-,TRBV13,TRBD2,CASSLAGAREQYF,TGTGCCAGTAGCTTAGCGGGCGCCCGCGAGCAGTACTTC
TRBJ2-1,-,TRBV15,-,CATSRGDTGEDEQFF,TGTGCCACCAGCAGAGGGGACACTGGGGAAGATGAGCAGTTCTTC
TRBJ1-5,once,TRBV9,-,CASSLGDNQPQHF,TGTGCCAGCAGCCTAGGAGACAATCAGCCCCAGCATTTT
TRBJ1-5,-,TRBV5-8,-,CASSGRWGLSNQPQHF,TGTGCCAGCAGCGGTAGGTGGGGGCTGAGCAATCAGCCCCAGCATTTT
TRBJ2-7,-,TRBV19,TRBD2,CASRPGLAPSYEQYF,TGTGCCAGTAGGCCGGGACTAGCACCAAGCTACGAGCAGTACTTC
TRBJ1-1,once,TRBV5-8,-,CASSPRTGQKGTEAFF,TGTGCCAGCAGCCCACGAACCGGGCAGAAGGGCACTGAAGCTTTCTTT
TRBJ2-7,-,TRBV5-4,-,CASSSLGVGEQYF,TGTGCCAGCAGCTCCCTCGGTGTGGGCGAGCAGTACTTC
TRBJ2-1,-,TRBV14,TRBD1,CASSQTGGLGNEQFF,TGTGCCAGCAGCCAAACAGGGGGCTTGGGCAATGAGCAGTTCTTC
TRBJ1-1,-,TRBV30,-,CAYQRQVEAFF,TGTGCCTACCAAAGACAGGTTGAAGCTTTCTTT
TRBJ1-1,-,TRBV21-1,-,CASPRGRANTEAFF,TGTGCCAGCCCTAGGGGACGGGCGAACACTGAAGCTTTCTTT
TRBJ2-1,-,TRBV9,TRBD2,CASSAGLAGWEQFF,TGTGCCAGCAGCGCGGGACTAGCGGGATGGGAGCAGTTCTTC
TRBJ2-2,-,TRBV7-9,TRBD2,CASSVLAVNTGELFF,TGTGCCAGCAGCGTACTAGCGGTGAACACCGGGGAGCTGTTTTTT
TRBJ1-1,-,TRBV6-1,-,CASSDRAGEYTEAFF,TGTGCCAGCAGTGATCGGGCAGGGGAGTACACTGAAGCTTTCTTT
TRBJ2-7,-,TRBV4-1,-,CASSQDYEQYF,TGCGCCAGCAGCCAAGACTACGAGCAGTACTTC
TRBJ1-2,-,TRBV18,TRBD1,CASSLPTGDLFYGYTF,TGTGCCAGCTCACTCCCGACAGGGGACCTTTTCTATGGCTACACCTTC
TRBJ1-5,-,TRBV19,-,CASSRAPLKPQHF,TGTGCCAGTAGTAGGGCACCTCTGAAGCCCCAGCATTTT
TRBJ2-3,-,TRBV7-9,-,CASSSRDLTQYF,TGTGCCAGCAGCTCCCGGGACTTAACGCAGTATTTT
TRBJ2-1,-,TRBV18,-,CATSPPVGQFYNEQFF,TGTGCCACTTCCCCCCCGGTCGGACAGTTCTACAATGAGCAGTTCTTC
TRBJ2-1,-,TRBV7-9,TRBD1,CASSLGGTVHNEQFF,TGTGCCAGCAGCTTAGGGGGGACAGTTCACAATGAGCAGTTCTTC